This T cell receptor (beta chain) derives from a study of sequential checkpoint blockade in melanoma. Study context: First-line arms were nivolumab then ipilimumab, or the reverse, randomized 1:1. Maintenance nivolumab came after either treatment sequence.

This table comes from immunoSEQ multiplex PCR, and its TCRdb copy is limited to in-frame clones, with some not included. The table shows 9,500 to 15,000 clones, with 70% to 85% occurring only once. Germline V gives CDR1 SGHNT, CDR2 YYREEE (reference sequence). V shed 2 bases and J 6 bases; nucleotides not matched to a gene: 5. The CDR3 runs to 15 residues. Indicated treatment: randomized to nivolumab then ipilimumab (arm A) or the reverse (arm B). From thawed PBMCs, live CD3+CD8+ cells negative for CD19 and CD56 were sorted. The TCR sequence derives from a human donor with melanoma. The source was CD8+ T cells sorted from blood (inferred from file names), collected from a patient given nivolumab and ipilimumab in sequence. The chain has TRBV5-4 and TRBJ2-1; 10 nucleotides line up with TRBD2. CDR3 nucleotides: TGTGCCAGCAGCTTCGAAACTAGCGGGGTCAATGAGCAGTTCTTC. It codes for CASSFETSGVNEQFF.